The sequence of this T cell receptor beta chain was determined in a study of blood T cell repertoires in COVID-19. In the study's own analysis: From reference gene primer amplification, estimates of nucleated cell counts were derived. Data came from immunoSEQ multiplex PCR; TCRdb stores just in-frame clones and leaves some out. V, J and clone size are taken as reported in that table, and D and trimming were inferred from the DNA itself. The sample lists about 100,000 clones; around 90% were seen once. The CDR3 is 20 amino acids. J lost 10 bases, V lost 1 base, and 22 bases had no gene match. CDR1 and CDR2 (germline): LNHNV, YYDKDF (reference sequence).

The chain employs TRBV15 and TRBJ2-1, with 10 bases aligning to TRBD2. Sequences were obtained from peripheral blood. The receptor was isolated from a human donor in a cohort sampled during active COVID-19. CDR3 nucleotides: TGTGCCACCAGCAGAGGGCGGGCTAGCGGGAGAATAGGCCAATATAGGGAGCAGTTCTTC. Protein product: CATSRGRASGRIGQYREQFF.